The rows below give T cell receptor beta chains drawn from one sample of a study of cytomegalovirus exposure and HLA in healthy donors. Here immunoSEQ multiplex PCR was the method, and the copy in TCRdb shows in-frame clones only, minus some. The data contain about 160,000 clones, 75% of them singletons. Material: PBMCs. These receptors were obtained from a woman aged 45-59 years in good health and CMV-seropositive. Each CDR3 is given with its conserved first and last residue. Fields, in order: J gene, D gene, clone size, V gene, CDR3 protein, CDR3 DNA. The D gene is left open where the match is weak. Clone size is given for some rows only: seen once, a few or many times, or a class if the clone is expanded.

TRBJ1-2,.,.,TRBV2,CASSEGKGGASTYGYTF,TGTGCCAGCAGTGAAGGCAAAGGGGGGGCCAGCACCTATGGCTACACCTTC
TRBJ2-7,TRBD2,.,TRBV7-9,CASSPRLAGTSYEQYF,TGTGCCAGCAGCCCTCGACTAGCGGGGACCAGTTACGAGCAGTACTTC
TRBJ2-3,TRBD2,once,TRBV7-2,CASSFLLAGGRSRDTQYF,TGTGCCAGCAGCTTCTTACTAGCGGGGGGGCGGTCAAGAGATACGCAGTATTTT
TRBJ1-1,.,once,TRBV19,CASSRNQGISEAFF,TGTGCCAGTAGCCGGAACCAGGGGATTTCTGAAGCTTTCTTT
TRBJ2-7,TRBD2,.,TRBV29-1,CSVAGLAGGNEQYF,TGCAGCGTCGCGGGACTAGCGGGGGGGAACGAGCAGTACTTC
TRBJ1-2,.,.,TRBV2,CASLPPNYGYTF,TGTGCCAGCCTTCCTCCTAACTATGGCTACACCTTC
TRBJ1-1,TRBD1,.,TRBV2,CASSVLEGAGTEAFF,TGTGCCAGCAGTGTTTTGGAGGGGGCAGGTACTGAAGCTTTCTTT
TRBJ1-1,.,.,TRBV18,CASSRGDKNTEAFF,TGTGCCAGCTCACGGGGCGACAAGAACACTGAAGCTTTCTTT
TRBJ1-1,.,medium-sized,TRBV5-1,CASSSRGGYTEAFF,TGCGCCAGCAGCTCAAGGGGGGGGTATACTGAAGCTTTCTTT
TRBJ2-7,.,.,TRBV5-1,CASKDLRGEQYF,TGCGCCAGCAAAGACTTGCGGGGCGAGCAGTACTTC
TRBJ1-1,.,.,TRBV19,CASSSHYLNTEAFF,TGTGCCAGTAGTTCACACTACTTGAACACTGAAGCTTTCTTT
TRBJ2-1,TRBD2,.,TRBV9,CASSPVLANDEQFF,TGTGCCAGCAGTCCCGTACTAGCGAATGATGAGCAGTTCTTC
TRBJ1-2,.,.,TRBV27,CASSLSPGYGYTF,TGTGCCAGCAGTTTATCCCCGGGATATGGCTACACCTTC
TRBJ1-2,.,.,TRBV11-2,CASSSGYGYTF,TGTGCCAGCAGCTCGGGATATGGCTACACCTTC
TRBJ2-7,TRBD2,.,TRBV2,CASTGGLAGRYEQYF,TGTGCCAGCACCGGCGGTCTAGCGGGCCGCTACGAGCAGTACTTC
TRBJ1-1,TRBD1,.,TRBV27,CASSLSFRGQGTEAFF,TGTGCCAGCAGTTTATCCTTCAGGGGGCAAGGCACTGAAGCTTTCTTT
TRBJ1-1,.,.,TRBV11-3,CASSLDGTGNTEAFF,TGTGCCAGCAGCTTAGATGGTACAGGGAACACTGAAGCTTTCTTT
TRBJ1-2,.,.,TRBV29-1,CSTSPGDGLSNYGYTF,TGCAGCACCTCTCCGGGGGACGGACTGTCTAACTATGGCTACACCTTC
TRBJ1-1,.,.,TRBV6-5,CASTGSRREAFF,TGTGCCAGCACGGGGAGCCGGCGTGAAGCTTTCTTT
TRBJ2-5,TRBD2,once,TRBV7-3,CASSLHGLAGGRSQETQYF,TGTGCCAGCAGTCTGCACGGACTAGCGGGGGGACGAAGCCAAGAGACCCAGTACTTC
TRBJ2-1,TRBD1,.,TRBV2,CASRPDRGAYNEQFF,TGTGCCAGCAGACCCGACAGGGGTGCTTACAATGAGCAGTTCTTC
TRBJ1-2,TRBD1,once,TRBV4-1,CASSRRQGDRGYTF,TGCGCCAGCAGCCGGAGACAGGGGGATCGTGGCTACACCTTC
TRBJ2-1,TRBD2,.,TRBV18,CASSPTSGGSIGEQFF,TGTGCCAGCTCACCAACTAGCGGGGGGTCCATAGGAGAGCAGTTCTTC
TRBJ1-2,.,.,TRBV10-3,CAISPGQSGGYTF,TGTGCCATCAGTCCTGGACAGTCGGGAGGCTACACCTTC
TRBJ2-7,.,.,TRBV5-1,CASQDTPHGQQYF,TGCGCCAGCCAGGACACCCCTCATGGCCAGCAGTACTTC
TRBJ2-1,.,.,TRBV4-1,CASSQPRELKGRGTEQFF,TGCGCCAGCAGCCAGCCAAGGGAATTAAAGGGGCGCGGTACTGAGCAGTTCTTC
TRBJ1-3,TRBD1,few,TRBV7-9,CASSSDRDGNTIYF,TGTGCCAGCAGCTCGGACAGGGATGGAAACACCATATATTTT
TRBJ1-2,.,.,TRBV6-6,CASSYGRAAGYTF,TGTGCCAGCAGTTACGGCAGGGCGGCTGGCTACACCTTC
TRBJ2-7,TRBD1,.,TRBV18,CASSPVEQGDLQYF,TGTGCCAGCTCACCAGTTGAACAGGGGGATCTGCAGTACTTC
TRBJ1-1,.,once,TRBV19,CASSIAGYTEAFF,TGTGCCAGTAGTATAGCAGGGTACACTGAAGCTTTCTTT
TRBJ2-7,TRBD2,.,TRBV4-1,CASSQGAGRGSYEQYF,TGCGCCAGCAGCCAAGGAGCGGGAAGGGGCTCCTACGAGCAGTACTTC
TRBJ1-1,.,.,TRBV6-1,CASSMAWSEAFF,TGTGCCAGCAGTATGGCATGGTCTGAAGCTTTCTTT
TRBJ2-4,.,.,TRBV5-4,CASSLAQGRNIQYF,TGTGCCAGCAGCTTGGCACAGGGGAGGAACATTCAGTACTTC
TRBJ1-1,.,once,TRBV7-6,CASSPPGVNTEAFF,TGTGCCAGCAGCCCCCCAGGGGTGAACACTGAAGCTTTCTTT
TRBJ1-2,.,.,TRBV13,CASSSQGGLYGYTF,TGTGCCAGCAGCTCACAAGGGGGTTTATATGGCTACACCTTC
TRBJ1-1,.,few,TRBV5-5,CASSLTGLNTEAFF,TGTGCCAGCAGCTTAACAGGGCTGAACACTGAAGCTTTCTTT
TRBJ2-2,.,few,TRBV5-6,CASSLRQAGNTGELFF,TGTGCCAGCAGCTTGCGGCAGGCCGGCAACACCGGGGAGCTGTTTTTT
TRBJ2-5,TRBD1,.,TRBV7-7,CASSRDRQETQYF,TGTGCCAGCAGTCGGGACAGACAAGAGACCCAGTACTTC
TRBJ1-6,.,.,TRBV5-1,CASSLGTENSPLHF,TGCGCCAGCAGCTTGGGTACGGAGAATTCACCCCTCCACTTT
TRBJ1-1,TRBD1,.,TRBV14,CASSRQGREAFF,TGTGCCAGCAGCCGACAGGGGCGCGAAGCTTTCTTT
TRBJ2-7,TRBD2,.,TRBV7-3,CASSLSGGPGEQYF,TGTGCCAGCAGCTTATCGGGGGGGCCGGGGGAGCAGTACTTC
TRBJ2-5,TRBD1,.,TRBV6-6,CASKMTGGQETQYF,TGTGCCAGCAAAATGACAGGGGGCCAAGAGACCCAGTACTTC
TRBJ2-1,TRBD2,.,TRBV5-4,CASSSSGAEQFF,TGTGCCAGCAGCTCTAGCGGGGCCGAGCAGTTCTTC
TRBJ2-7,.,.,TRBV7-9,CASSLIRDYEQYF,TGTGCCAGCAGCCTCATACGGGACTACGAGCAGTACTTC
TRBJ2-3,TRBD2,.,TRBV5-1,CASSLAGTSGGLDTQYF,TGCGCCAGCAGCTTGGCCGGGACTAGCGGGGGGTTAGATACGCAGTATTTT
TRBJ2-1,.,.,TRBV11-2,CASSLGGTYNEQFF,TGTGCCAGCAGCTTAGGAGGAACCTACAATGAGCAGTTCTTC
TRBJ2-7,.,.,TRBV10-3,CAISESRLTGEYF,TGTGCCATCAGTGAGAGTCGTCTCACGGGGGAGTACTTC
TRBJ2-2,TRBD2,few,TRBV7-3,CASSRLAAGEAGELFF,TGTGCCAGCAGCCGACTAGCGGCCGGGGAGGCAGGGGAGCTGTTTTTT
TRBJ1-2,.,.,TRBV6-5,CASSYVGEGYTF,TGTGCCAGCAGTTACGTCGGGGAAGGCTACACCTTC
TRBJ1-5,.,.,TRBV2,CASSESAGYQPQHF,TGTGCCAGCAGTGAATCTGCAGGCTATCAGCCCCAGCATTTT